A single T cell receptor beta chain is shown here with its context. CDR3 length: 15 residues. CDR1 and CDR2 (germline): LGHNA, YSLEER. Trimming cost V 4 bases and J 10 bases; bases outside gene matches: 10. These data are taken from a study of patients and donors after allogeneic stem cell transplantation. TCRdb re-analysed the RT-PCR reads in MiXCR, keeping a single row per CDR3 protein. The sample records 190,000 or so distinct CDR3 sequences, roughly two fifths being singletons. The sequenced sample consisted of blood, either unsorted or a sorted T cell fraction (not recorded which). This sequence joins TRBV4-3 and TRBJ1-6; 7 nucleotides align to TRBD1. The source of this sequence is a human donor who was either an allogeneic HSCT recipient or a stem cell or donor lymphocyte infusion donor (not recorded which). It is not recorded whose cells these are; they may come from a transplant donor. CDR3 residues: CASSLRQGHGSPLHF. The CDR3 bases are TGCGCCAGCAGCCTCCGACAGGGACATGGATCACCCCTCCACTTT.